The source of this TCR beta chain is a study of control samples from healthy donors and cancer patients. Using immunoSEQ multiplex PCR, the repertoire was profiled, and TCRdb retains in-frame clones only, with some absent. In the table there are 90,000 to 130,000 clones, 88% of which are singletons. Germline V CDR1 and CDR2: LNHDA, SQIVND (reference sequence). This CDR3 comprises 16 residues. V gave up 4 bases and J gave up 0 bases, with 13 bases separating them. The receptor's source is a woman aged 55-70 years with lung cancer. The sequenced material came from PBMCs. This chain connects TRBV19 to TRBJ1-5; D not certain. CDR3 in amino acids: CASSNAQDYSNQPQHF. Here the CDR3 DNA reads TGTGCCAGTAGTAATGCTCAGGACTATAGCAATCAGCCCCAGCATTTT. Full variable domain (missing parts from reference TRBV19 and TRBJ1-5): DGGITQSPKYLFRKEGQNVTLSCEQNLNHDAMYWYRQDPGQGLRLIYYSQIVNDFQKGDIAEGYSVSREKKESFPLTVTSAQKNPTAFYLCASSNAQDYSNQPQHFGDGTRLSIL.